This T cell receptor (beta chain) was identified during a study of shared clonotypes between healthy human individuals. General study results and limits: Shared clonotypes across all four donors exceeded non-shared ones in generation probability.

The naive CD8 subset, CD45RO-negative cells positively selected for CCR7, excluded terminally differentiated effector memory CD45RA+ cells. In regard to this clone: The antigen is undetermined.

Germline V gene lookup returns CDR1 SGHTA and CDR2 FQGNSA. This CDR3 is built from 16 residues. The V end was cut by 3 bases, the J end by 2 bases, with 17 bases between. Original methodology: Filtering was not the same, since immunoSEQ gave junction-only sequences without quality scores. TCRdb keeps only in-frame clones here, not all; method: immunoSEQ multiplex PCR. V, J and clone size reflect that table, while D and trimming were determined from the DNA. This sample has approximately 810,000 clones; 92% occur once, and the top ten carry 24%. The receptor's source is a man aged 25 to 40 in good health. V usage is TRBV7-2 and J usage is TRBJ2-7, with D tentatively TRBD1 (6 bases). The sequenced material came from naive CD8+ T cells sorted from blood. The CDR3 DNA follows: TGTGCCAGCAGCTTGGGGGCCAGGGAGTACCCCTACGAGCAGTACTTC. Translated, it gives CASSLGAREYPYEQYF.